The T cell receptor (beta chain) described here comes from a study of T cell responses to AZD1222 COVID-19 vaccine. Study overall: Whether given at about 4 or about 12 weeks, second doses were pooled.

As to this clone: The antigen remains undetermined.

Study observations and caveats: At 160-218 and 743-854, vaccine-associated CD4 TCRs were dominant, and they spanned spike. White British donors predominated, females outnumbered males, and clonal diversity was possibly underestimated. No day 14 peak samples; only post-peak repertoires were characterized.

Only in-frame clones appear in the TCRdb table, and some are missing; sequencing was by immunoSEQ multiplex PCR. This table holds 110,000 to 150,000 clones, about 92% found once. With 0 bases removed from V and 0 bases from J, the gap between germline ends came to 6 bases. This CDR3 contains 14 residues. From germline, CDR1 is SGDLS and CDR2 YYNGEE. V gene TRBV9 combines with J gene TRBJ1-2; D gene uncertain. This specimen consisted of peripheral blood, obtained on day 0 of AZD1222 vaccination. The clonotype originates from an adult in good health. The CDR3 protein is CASSVENTNYGYTF. The CDR3 nucleotides read TGTGCCAGCAGCGTAGAGAACACTAACTATGGCTACACCTTC.